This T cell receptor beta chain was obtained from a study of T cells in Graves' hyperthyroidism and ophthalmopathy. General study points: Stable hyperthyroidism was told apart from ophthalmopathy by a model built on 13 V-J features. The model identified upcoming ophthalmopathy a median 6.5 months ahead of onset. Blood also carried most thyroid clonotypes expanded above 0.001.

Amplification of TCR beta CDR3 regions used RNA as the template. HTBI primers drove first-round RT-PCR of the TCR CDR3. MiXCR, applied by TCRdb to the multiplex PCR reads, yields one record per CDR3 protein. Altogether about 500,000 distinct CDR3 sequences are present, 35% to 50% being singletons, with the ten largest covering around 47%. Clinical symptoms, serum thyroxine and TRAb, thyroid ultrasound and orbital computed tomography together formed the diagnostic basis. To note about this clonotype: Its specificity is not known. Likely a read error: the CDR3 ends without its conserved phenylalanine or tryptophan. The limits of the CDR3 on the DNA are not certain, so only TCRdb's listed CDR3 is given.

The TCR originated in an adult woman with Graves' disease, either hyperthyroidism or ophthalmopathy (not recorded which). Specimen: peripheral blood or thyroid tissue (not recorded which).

The CDR3 sequence is CASRRSRTG. The rearrangement links TRBV11-1 to TRBJ2-5; TRBD1, the D gene given by the table, was not confirmed from the DNA. 9 amino acids form the CDR3, both terminal residues included. Germline CDR1 is SGHAT and CDR2 is FQDESV (reference sequence).